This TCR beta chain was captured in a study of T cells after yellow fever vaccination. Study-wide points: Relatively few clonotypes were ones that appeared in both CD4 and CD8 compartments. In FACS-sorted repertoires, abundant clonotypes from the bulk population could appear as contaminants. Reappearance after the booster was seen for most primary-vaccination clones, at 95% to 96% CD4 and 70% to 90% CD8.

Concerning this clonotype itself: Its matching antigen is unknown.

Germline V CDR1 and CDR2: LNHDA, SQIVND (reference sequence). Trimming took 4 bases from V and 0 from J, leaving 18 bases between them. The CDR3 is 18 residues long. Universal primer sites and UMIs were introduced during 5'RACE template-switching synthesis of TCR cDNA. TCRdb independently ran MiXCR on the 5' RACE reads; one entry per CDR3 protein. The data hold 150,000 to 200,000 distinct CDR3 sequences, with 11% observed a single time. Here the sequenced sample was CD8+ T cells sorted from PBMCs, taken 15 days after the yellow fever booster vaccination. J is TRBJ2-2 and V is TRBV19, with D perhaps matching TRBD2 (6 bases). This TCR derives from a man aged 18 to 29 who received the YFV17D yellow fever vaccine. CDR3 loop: CASSKGRRSNSNTGELFF. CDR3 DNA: TGTGCCAGTAGTAAGGGGAGGCGGAGCAACTCGAACACCGGGGAGCTGTTTTTT.